The rows below give T cell receptor beta chains drawn from one sample of a study of blood T cell repertoires in COVID-19. Measured with immunoSEQ multiplex PCR; TCRdb has only the in-frame clones, and not every one. The sample has around 260,000 clones, around 90% seen once; the top ten hold around 1.1%. The specimen was PBMCs or T cells enriched from blood (not recorded which). Receptor source: a woman in her 30s who had recovered from COVID-19. Both conserved end residues are part of each CDR3. The order of the fields is D gene, clone size, J gene, V gene, CDR3 DNA, CDR3 protein. D genes are given only for firm matches. Size tells how often a clone was seen (once, few, many) or the class of an expanded clone, and some rows leave it out.

TRBD1 NA TRBJ1-1 TRBV28 TGTGCCAGCAGCGGACAGGGGGCGGGAAGATATGGAACTGAAGCTTTCTTT CASSGQGAGRYGTEAFF
TRBD1 NA TRBJ2-4 TRBV10-1 TGCGCCAGCAGGCGAAAGGGACAGAGAGCCAAAAACATTCAGTACTTC CASRRKGQRAKNIQYF
TRBD1 NA TRBJ1-4 TRBV28 TGTGCCAGCAGTCGGGACAGAGGCTCCCTTAATGAAAAACTGTTTTTT CASSRDRGSLNEKLFF
TRBD2 few TRBJ2-1 TRBV7-9 TGTGCCAGCAGCTCGCTAGCGGGAGGGCCCAATGAGCAGTTCTTC CASSSLAGGPNEQFF
NA once TRBJ2-1 TRBV6-2/TRBV6-3 TGTGCCAGCAGTCCCCGGGACTACAATGAGCAGTTCTTC CASSPRDYNEQFF
NA NA TRBJ2-7 TRBV15 TGTGCCACCAGCAGAGGAGGGGTAGCGGTACCCCGCTCCTACGAGCAGTACTTC CATSRGGVAVPRSYEQYF
TRBD2 NA TRBJ2-7 TRBV11-2 TGTGCCAGCAGCTCTCCCAAGCGGGATCGGGGCTACGAGCAGTACTTC CASSSPKRDRGYEQYF
NA NA TRBJ1-2 TRBV6-2/TRBV6-3 TGTGCCAGCAGTTACTCGAAACAGGGAACTGGCTACACCTTC CASSYSKQGTGYTF
NA NA TRBJ1-5 TRBV30 TGTGCCTGGAGTGCCTTTACAGAGAATCAGCCCCAGCATTTT CAWSAFTENQPQHF
NA NA TRBJ1-1 TRBV18 TGTGCCAGCTCACCGAACGGGAGAAGCGAAGCTTTCTTT CASSPNGRSEAFF
NA NA TRBJ2-1 TRBV27 TGTGCCAGCACCCCCTGGGCGGGAAGCTACAATGAGCAGTTCTTC CASTPWAGSYNEQFF
NA NA TRBJ1-1 TRBV7-8 TGTGCCAGCAGCTTACGTCGGAACACTGAAGCTTTCTTT CASSLRRNTEAFF
NA NA TRBJ2-3 TRBV28 TGTGCCAGCACTTACGGCGGGTCAGTAGATACGCAGTATTTT CASTYGGSVDTQYF
NA NA TRBJ2-1 TRBV7-9 TGTGCCAGCAGCTTAAGGGGCTCCTCCTACAATGAGCAGTTCTTC CASSLRGSSYNEQFF
NA NA TRBJ1-1 TRBV6-5 TGTGCCAGCAGTCTCCGACAGTCGGGCCGCACTGAAGCTTTCTTT CASSLRQSGRTEAFF
TRBD2 NA TRBJ2-7 TRBV6-5 TGTGCCAGCAGTTCCCCGGGACTAGCGGGAGCCGAGCAGTACTTC CASSSPGLAGAEQYF
NA NA TRBJ2-4 TRBV15 TGTGCCACCAGCAGAGATCTGAGTGACGGGATCATTCAGTACTTC CATSRDLSDGIIQYF
TRBD2 NA TRBJ2-5 TRBV29-1 TGCAGCGCCCGCGGAGCGGGAGGGGGAGAGACCCAGTACTTC CSARGAGGGETQYF
NA few TRBJ2-6 TRBV5-1 TGCGCCAGCAAGTCCCAGGGTGGCTCTGGGGCCAACGTCCTGACTTTC CASKSQGGSGANVLTF
NA NA TRBJ2-1 TRBV28 TGTGCCAGCAGCTACCCCTCGGGAGTTCACAATGAGCAGTTCTTC CASSYPSGVHNEQFF
TRBD1 NA TRBJ1-1 TRBV7-9 TGTGCCAGCAGCCCCCGCCGGACAGGGGAACGGCACACTGAAGCTTTCTTT CASSPRRTGERHTEAFF
NA NA TRBJ1-6 TRBV9 TGTGCCAGCAGCGTCACAGGGTGGGAATCACCCCTCCACTTT CASSVTGWESPLHF
TRBD1 NA TRBJ2-1 TRBV24-1 TGTGCCACCGGGGAAGGGGGCCGGGGCGAGCAGTTCTTC CATGEGGRGEQFF
TRBD1 once TRBJ1-6 TRBV28 TGTGCCAGCAGTTTAACAGGGGATTCACCCCTCCACTTT CASSLTGDSPLHF
TRBD2 once TRBJ2-1 TRBV7-8 TGTGCCAGCAGCTCCCCGGGACTAGCGGTAAATGAGCAGTTCTTC CASSSPGLAVNEQFF
NA NA TRBJ1-2 TRBV6-5 TGTGCCAGCAGTTACTCCGCAGGGAACTATGGCTACACCTTC CASSYSAGNYGYTF
NA NA TRBJ1-1 TRBV28 TGTGCCAGCAGATATTCGACAGTGGGCAGGGCCACTGAAGCTTTCTTT CASRYSTVGRATEAFF
NA NA TRBJ1-4 TRBV5-1 TGCGCCAGCACCCGCACAGGAGCCGGTGAAAAACTGTTTTTT CASTRTGAGEKLFF
TRBD1 once TRBJ1-4 TRBV28 TGTGCCAGCTCCCAAGTTCCGGGACAGGGTTTTCCAGATAATGAAAAACTGTTTTTT CASSQVPGQGFPDNEKLFF
TRBD1 NA TRBJ1-1 TRBV6-5 TGTGCCAGCAGAGTGAATAGACAGGGTTCCACTGAAGCTTTCTTT CASRVNRQGSTEAFF
NA NA TRBJ1-3 TRBV15 TGTGCCACCACAGGGGATATGTCTGGAAACACCATATATTTT CATTGDMSGNTIYF
TRBD2 NA TRBJ2-5 TRBV6-5 TGTGCCAGTTGTCGGTACCGGGGGGGAGAGACCCAGTACTTC CASCRYRGGETQYF
TRBD2 NA TRBJ2-1 TRBV6-2/TRBV6-3 TGTGCCAGCAGTTACGACGGGAGGGCCCCCTACAATGAGCAGTTCTTC CASSYDGRAPYNEQFF
TRBD2 NA TRBJ2-3 TRBV3-1/TRBV3-2 TGTGCCAGCAGCCAAGATGCTAGGGGGACTAGCGGGATTGATACGCAGTATTTT CASSQDARGTSGIDTQYF
NA NA TRBJ1-3 TRBV7-9 TGTGCCAGCAGCGCACAGGCGAGCTCTGGAAACACCATATATTTT CASSAQASSGNTIYF
NA NA TRBJ2-7 TRBV28 TGTGCCAGCAGTTTAGGCCGTTACGAGCAGTACTTC CASSLGRYEQYF
TRBD2 NA TRBJ2-1 TRBV6-6 TGTGCCAGCAGTCGAATCACTAGCGGGAGGGAAGGTGAGCAGTTCTTC CASSRITSGREGEQFF
NA NA TRBJ1-2 TRBV10-3 TGTGCCATCAGTGAGTTGACAGTCTATGGCTACACCTTC CAISELTVYGYTF
TRBD1 NA TRBJ2-7 TRBV18 TGTGCCAGCTCACCACGCCGGGACAGGTACTACGAGCAGTACTTC CASSPRRDRYYEQYF
NA NA TRBJ1-6 TRBV5-1 TGCGCCAGCAGCTTGGACAGTACGAACGATTCACCCCTCCACTTT CASSLDSTNDSPLHF
NA NA TRBJ2-4 TRBV7-9 TGTGCCAGCAGCCAAACCGGGACTCCCAAAAACATTCAGTACTTC CASSQTGTPKNIQYF
NA NA TRBJ1-3 TRBV30 TGTGCCTGCCATGAACAGGGAATTGGAAACACCATATATTTT CACHEQGIGNTIYF
NA NA TRBJ1-6 TRBV7-9 TGTGCCAGCAGCTTAGCTTCGACAAAAACCAATAATTCACCCCTCCACTTT CASSLASTKTNNSPLHF
TRBD1 NA TRBJ2-7 TRBV5-1 TGCGCCAGCAGCCCGCGGGCAGGGGGCACTTACGAGCAGTACTTC CASSPRAGGTYEQYF
NA NA TRBJ2-1 TRBV14 TGTGCCAGCAGCCAAGTTCCCGGGGGTGAGCAGTTCTTC CASSQVPGGEQFF
TRBD1 NA TRBJ1-3 TRBV29-1 TGCAGCGCCCAGGGGGTCGGGGACACCATATATTTT CSAQGVGDTIYF